This TCR beta chain was documented in a study of Tregs in tolerant kidney transplant recipients. General study findings and limits: Activated donor B cell expansion appeared to reveal the most relevant donor-specific TCRbeta repertoire.

This CDR3 is built from 15 residues. The germline V gene has CDR1 LNHDA and CDR2 SQIVND (reference sequence). J was trimmed by 3 bases and V by 1 base; bases with no gene match: 0. This table comes from immunoSEQ multiplex PCR, and its TCRdb copy is limited to in-frame clones, with some not included. This sample has roughly 70,000 clones, with 84% found just once. Thawed PBMCs were FACS-sorted into unstimulated CD4+CD25+CD127- regulatory T cells, CD4+CD25- non-regulatory cells, CD4 and CD8 cells. In regard to this clone: Its target is unknown.

The chain recombines TRBV19 with TRBJ2-3, with 11 positions matching TRBD2. This TCR came from a human donor in good health. The material sequenced was CD4+ T cells from blood. Written as DNA, the CDR3 is TGTGCCAGTAGTATAGGACTAGCGGGAACAGATACGCAGTATTTT. Its translation: CASSIGLAGTDTQYF.